This T cell receptor (beta chain) is drawn from a study of vaccination effects on CD4 cells after COVID-19. Study background: Post-vaccine sampling took place a median of 72 days after the second dose. Findings of the study overall: Clones of infection and vaccine origin contracted markedly late after vaccination.

TCRdb keeps only in-frame clones here, not all; method: immunoSEQ multiplex PCR. The table has tens of thousands of clones, about 74% seen once. As regards this clone: Its target is not known.

Antigen-specific CD4+ T cells were expanded (with viral peptide pools) by the ViraFEST assay ahead of sequencing. The culture ran for approximately 10 days before CD4+ T cells were isolated. Each participant was given two doses of one vaccine (BNT162b2 or mRNA-1273). Absence of prior SARS-CoV-2 infection characterized the vaccine recipients, who showed negative nucleocapsid antibodies. The receptor was derived from a human donor who received a COVID-19 vaccine. Specimen: CD4+ T cells from PBMCs cultured with HCoV-229E spike peptides, collected after COVID-19 vaccination.

Here the CDR3 DNA reads TGTGCCACCAGTGACCCTGCACGGACGGGGATTTCGGATACGCAGTATTTT. Its translation: CATSDPARTGISDTQYF. The V call is TRBV24-1, the J call TRBJ2-3; tentative D call: TRBD2 (5 bases). The length of the CDR3 is 17 residues. Germline CDR1 and CDR2: KGHDR and SFDVKD. Trimming stripped 4 bases from V and 6 bases from J, with 22 bases between.